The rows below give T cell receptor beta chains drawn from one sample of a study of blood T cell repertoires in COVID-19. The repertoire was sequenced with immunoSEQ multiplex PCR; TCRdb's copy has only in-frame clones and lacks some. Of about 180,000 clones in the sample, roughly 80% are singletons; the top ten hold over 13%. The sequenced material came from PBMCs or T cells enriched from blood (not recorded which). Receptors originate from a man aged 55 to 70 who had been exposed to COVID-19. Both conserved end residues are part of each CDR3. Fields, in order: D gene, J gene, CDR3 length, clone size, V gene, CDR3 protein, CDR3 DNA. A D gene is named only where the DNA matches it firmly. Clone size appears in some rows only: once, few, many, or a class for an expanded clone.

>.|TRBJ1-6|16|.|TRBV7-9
CASSLGPMGRGSPLHF
TGTGCCAGCAGCTTAGGTCCCATGGGGAGGGGCTCACCCCTCCACTTT
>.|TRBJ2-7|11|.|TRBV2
CASGLFREQYF
TGTGCCAGTGGACTATTTCGCGAGCAGTACTTC
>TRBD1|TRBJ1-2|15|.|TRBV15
CATSRDLGTGGGYTF
TGTGCCACCAGCAGAGATCTGGGGACAGGGGGAGGCTACACCTTC
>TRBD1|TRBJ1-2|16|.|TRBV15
CATSGEDRGINYGYTF
TGTGCCACCAGCGGAGAGGACAGGGGAATAAACTATGGCTACACCTTC
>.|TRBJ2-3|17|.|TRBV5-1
CASSLTSGGFFTDTQYF
TGCGCCAGCAGCTTGACCTCTGGCGGTTTTTTCACAGATACGCAGTATTTT
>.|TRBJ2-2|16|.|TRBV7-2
CASSPWEQGNTGELFF
TGTGCCAGCAGCCCTTGGGAACAGGGTAACACCGGGGAGCTGTTTTTT
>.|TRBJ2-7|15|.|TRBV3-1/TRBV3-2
CASSQVSGVADEQYF
TGTGCCAGCAGCCAAGTCTCAGGGGTTGCCGACGAGCAGTACTTC
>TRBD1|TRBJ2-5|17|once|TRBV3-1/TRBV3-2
CASSQDGQGKSMETQYF
TGTGCCAGCAGCCAAGACGGACAGGGAAAGTCTATGGAGACCCAGTACTTC
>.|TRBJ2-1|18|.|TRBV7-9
CASTFFERAGFSYNEQFF
TGTGCCAGCACTTTCTTCGAGCGGGCGGGCTTCTCCTACAATGAGCAGTTCTTC
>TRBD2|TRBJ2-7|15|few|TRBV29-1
CSVEDGSAGTYEQYF
TGCAGCGTTGAAGATGGGTCAGCGGGAACCTACGAGCAGTACTTC
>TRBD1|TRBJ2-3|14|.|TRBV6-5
CASTVQGVGDTQYF
TGTGCCAGCACCGTTCAGGGGGTGGGAGATACGCAGTATTTT
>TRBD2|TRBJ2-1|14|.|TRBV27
CASGIAGGPNEQFF
TGTGCCAGCGGAATAGCGGGAGGTCCCAATGAGCAGTTCTTC
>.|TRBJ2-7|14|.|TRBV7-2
CASSSGRGSYEQYF
TGTGCCAGCAGCTCAGGACGGGGCTCCTACGAGCAGTACTTC
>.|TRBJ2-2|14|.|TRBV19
CASSPIKYSGELFF
TGTGCCAGTAGTCCCATTAAATACTCCGGGGAGCTGTTTTTT
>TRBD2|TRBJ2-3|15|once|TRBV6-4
CASSDGPAGGDTQYF
TGTGCCAGCAGTGACGGGCCAGCGGGGGGGGATACGCAGTATTTT
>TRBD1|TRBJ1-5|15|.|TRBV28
CASSSLGTGGKPQHF
TGTGCCAGCAGCTCTCTCGGGACAGGGGGAAAGCCCCAGCATTTT
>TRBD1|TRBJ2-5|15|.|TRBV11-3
CASSSDRQGRGTQYF
TGTGCCAGCAGCTCGGATCGACAGGGACGGGGGACCCAGTACTTC
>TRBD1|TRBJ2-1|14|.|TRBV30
CAWEPGQGLNEQFF
TGTGCCTGGGAGCCGGGACAGGGTTTGAATGAGCAGTTCTTC
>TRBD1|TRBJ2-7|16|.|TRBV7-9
CASSSWNRDSPYEQYF
TGTGCCAGCAGCTCCTGGAACCGGGACAGCCCCTACGAGCAGTACTTC
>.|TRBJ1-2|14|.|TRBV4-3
CASSQGFGVEGYTF
TGCGCCAGCAGCCAAGGGTTCGGGGTAGAGGGCTACACCTTC
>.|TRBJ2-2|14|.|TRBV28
CACKQPPNTGELFF
TGTGCCTGCAAACAGCCACCTAACACCGGGGAGCTGTTTTTT
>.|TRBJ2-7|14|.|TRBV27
CASSSTGTSYEQYF
TGTGCCAGCAGTTCGACAGGGACTTCCTACGAGCAGTACTTC
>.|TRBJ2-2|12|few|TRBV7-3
CASSESRGELFF
TGTGCCAGCAGCGAATCGCGGGGGGAGCTGTTTTTT
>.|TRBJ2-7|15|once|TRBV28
CASSLPSSPSSEQYF
TGTGCCAGCAGTTTACCCAGCTCCCCTAGCTCCGAGCAGTACTTC
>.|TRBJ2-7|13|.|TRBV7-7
CASSRQEVGEQYF
TGTGCCAGCAGCCGACAGGAGGTAGGGGAGCAGTACTTC
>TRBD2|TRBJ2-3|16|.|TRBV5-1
CASSLASGSLTDTQYF
TGCGCCAGCAGCTTGGCTAGCGGGAGCCTCACAGATACGCAGTATTTT
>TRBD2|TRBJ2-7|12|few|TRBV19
CASTKRDYEQYF
TGTGCCAGTACCAAGCGGGACTACGAGCAGTACTTC
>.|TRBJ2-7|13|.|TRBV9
CASSDGQSYEQYF
TGTGCCAGCAGCGACGGACAGTCGTACGAGCAGTACTTC
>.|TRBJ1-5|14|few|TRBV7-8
CASSLRESNQPQHF
TGTGCCAGCAGCTTACGGGAAAGCAATCAGCCCCAGCATTTT
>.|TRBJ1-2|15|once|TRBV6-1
CASSERSGLLRGYTF
TGTGCCAGCAGTGAAAGGTCAGGGCTCCTTCGGGGCTACACCTTC
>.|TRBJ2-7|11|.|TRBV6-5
CATNRAYEQYF
TGTGCCACCAACCGGGCCTACGAGCAGTACTTC
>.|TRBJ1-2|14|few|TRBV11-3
CASSASSSAVGYTF
TGTGCCAGCAGCGCTAGCAGTTCGGCGGTTGGCTACACCTTC
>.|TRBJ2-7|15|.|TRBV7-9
CASSLVGGPTYEQYF
TGTGCCAGCAGCTTAGTGGGGGGGCCTACCTACGAGCAGTACTTC
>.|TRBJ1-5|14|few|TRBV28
CASSITGSWQPQHF
TGTGCCAGCAGTATAACAGGGAGTTGGCAGCCCCAGCATTTT
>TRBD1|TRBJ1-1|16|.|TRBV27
CASSYRATGMNTEAFF
TGTGCCAGCAGTTACCGCGCGACAGGGATGAACACTGAAGCTTTCTTT
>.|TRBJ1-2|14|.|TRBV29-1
CSVDTGTTNYGYTF
TGCAGCGTTGATACTGGGACAACTAACTATGGCTACACCTTC
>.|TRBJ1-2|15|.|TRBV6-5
CASRDPTGTRAGYTF
TGTGCCAGCAGGGATCCAACAGGGACCCGAGCGGGCTACACCTTC
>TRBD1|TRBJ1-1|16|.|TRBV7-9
CASSKGGGRGWTEAFF
TGTGCCAGCAGCAAAGGAGGGGGCAGGGGCTGGACTGAAGCTTTCTTT